A single sample is the source of the 30 T cell receptor beta chains below, sequenced in a study of blood T cells in healthy people across ages. Alongside a J-beta primer mix, a sample-barcoded 5' primer served in a second PCR lasting roughly 6 to 11 cycles. TCRdb independently ran MiXCR on the 5' RACE reads; one entry per CDR3 protein. This table holds over 550,000 distinct CDR3 sequences, approximately 30% found once. The sequencing sample was made of blood. The receptors come from a woman aged 80 or over in good health.

This clonotype was observed a handful of times. A much larger clone is a single base away; this may be a read error. This chain uses TRBV29-1 with TRBJ1-2; 9 bases are shared with TRBD1. CDR1 and CDR2 (germline): SQVTM, ANQGSEA. CDR3 length: 12 residues. With V trimmed by 3 bases and J by 4 bases, 0 bases remained unmatched. CDR3 sequence (DNA): TGCAGCGTTGAGGGACAGGGCTATGGCTACACCTTC. Its protein product is CSVEGQGYGYTF.

This clonotype was recorded at least ten times. The gene calls are TRBV9 and TRBJ1-5; TRBD1 might be the D (6 bases). The CDR3 totals 17 residues. In germline, CDR1 is SGDLS, CDR2 YYNGEE. The V and J ends lost 2 bases and 2 bases respectively, with 17 bases between them. The CDR3 sequence is CASSVKIWTAGNQPQHF. CDR3 DNA sequence: TGTGCCAGCAGCGTTAAAATATGGACAGCGGGCAATCAGCCCCAGCATTTT.

This clonotype was counted ten times or more. The rearrangement joins TRBV27 to TRBJ2-7; TRBD2 is a possible D gene (5 bases). Germline assignment: CDR1 MNHEY and CDR2 SMNVEV (reference sequence). The CDR3 consists of 15 residues. V was shortened by 0 bases and J by 4 bases, with 13 bases between the two germline ends. CDR3 bases: TGTGCCAGCAGTTTATCAGGGAGCCTCTTTTACGAGCAGTACTTC. Its translation is CASSLSGSLFYEQYF.

This clonotype was seen at least ten times. The chain recombines TRBV5-1 with TRBJ1-5; unclear D gene. This CDR3 region has 15 residues. V was shortened by 0 bases and J by 7 bases, with 14 bases between the two germline ends. Germline loops: CDR1 SGHRS, CDR2 YFSETQ. DNA for the CDR3: TGCGCCAGCAGCTTGGAGCCCGGGTCGGGACAGCCCCAGCATTTT. This translates into CASSLEPGSGQPQHF. Full variable domain (missing parts from reference TRBV5-1 and TRBJ1-5): KAGVTQTPRYLIKTRGQQVTLSCSPISGHRSVSWYQQTPGQGLQFLFEYFSETQRNKGNFPGRFSGRQFSNSRSEMNVSTLELGDSALYLCASSLEPGSGQPQHFGDGTRLSIL.

This clonotype was counted many times. This chain joins TRBV20-1 and TRBJ1-2; D remains ambiguous. Germline-derived CDR1 and CDR2 are DFQATT and SNEGSKA (reference sequence). The CDR3 consists of 11 residues. The DNA for the CDR3 is TGCAGCACTTGGAGGGCGGGCGGCTACACCTTC. Amino acid sequence: CSTWRAGGYTF.

This clonotype was observed at least ten times. The chain links TRBV5-1 to TRBJ2-3, with D perhaps TRBD2 (5 bases). Germline-derived CDR1 and CDR2 are SGHRS and YFSETQ. V was trimmed by 2 bases and J by 3 bases, leaving 10 bases between them. CDR3 length: 14 amino acids. The CDR3 region has the DNA TGCGCCAGCAGCTTCGGACTGGCTACAGATACGCAGTATTTT. Amino acid sequence: CASSFGLATDTQYF.

The chain recombines TRBV9 with TRBJ1-1; TRBD1 aligns across 9 bases. Germline trimming cut 3 bases from V and 7 bases from J; bases unmatched to any gene: 4. Germline loops: CDR1 SGDLS, CDR2 YYNGEE. The CDR3 length is 13 residues. As DNA, the CDR3 is TGTGCCAGCAGCGAGGGGGGACAGGGTGAAGCTTTCTTT. Translating it yields CASSEGGQGEAFF.

The chain recombines TRBV9 with TRBJ2-1; 9 nucleotides match TRBD2. The germline CDR1 and CDR2 sequences are SGDLS and YYNGEE. V lost 7 bases and J lost 6; bases outside the gene matches: 8. This CDR3 comprises 14 residues. The CDR3 nucleotides read TGTGCCAGCGGGGTACGCGGGGGGGCCAATGAGCAGTTCTTC. It translates to CASGVRGGANEQFF.

This clonotype showed up just a few times. The J gene is TRBJ1-2, the V gene TRBV3-1, with D possibly TRBD1 on 6 matching bases. The CDR3 covers 15 residues. Between the trimmed V and J ends, which lost 1 base and 6 bases, there was a span of 15 bases. Germline assignment: CDR1 LGHDT and CDR2 YNNKEL (reference sequence). The CDR3: CASSQGRGVSDGYTF. The CDR3 nucleotides read TGTGCCAGCAGCCAAGGCAGGGGCGTTTCGGATGGCTACACCTTC.

This clonotype was seen ten or more times. The chain is built from TRBV5-1 and TRBJ2-1; 9 bases map to TRBD1. The J segment lost 6 bases and the V segment lost 4 bases, leaving 8 bases of the junction unmatched. The CDR3 length is 15 residues. The germline CDR1 and CDR2 sequences are SGHRS and YFSETQ. CDR3 region: CASSQTGGAFNEQFF. The CDR3 nucleotides are TGCGCCAGCAGCCAAACAGGGGGCGCGTTCAATGAGCAGTTCTTC.

This clonotype was found many times. This rearrangement joins TRBV7-2 to TRBJ2-5, with TRBD2 as a possible D gene (6 bases). The V end lost 3 bases, the J end lost 6 bases, and 11 bases lay between the germline ends. The germline V gene has CDR1 SGHTA and CDR2 FQGNSA. The length of the CDR3 is 13 residues. CDR3 sequence (DNA): TGTGCCAGCAGCTTGAGGAGGGCTCAGACCCAGTACTTC. Translating it yields CASSLRRAQTQYF.

Regarding this clonotype: Being one base from a much bigger clone, this may be a read error. This chain links TRBV6-2 or TRBV6-3 with TRBJ2-5; a possible D gene is TRBD2 (6 bases). This CDR3 is 15 amino acids long. Germline assignment: CDR1 MNHEY and CDR2 SVGEGT. V lost 5 bases and J lost 5, with 18 bases in between. Here the CDR3 reads CASSPHGLQRETQYF. As DNA, the CDR3 is TGTGCCAGCAGTCCACACGGACTACAGAGGGAGACCCAGTACTTC.

The V call is TRBV7-8, the J call TRBJ1-2, with no clear D. V lost 5 bases and J 9 bases, leaving 16 bases between the germline ends. In germline, CDR1 is SGHVS, CDR2 FQNEAQ. CDR3 length: 13 residues. CDR3 amino acids: CASSKNWEASYTF. CDR3 coding DNA: TGTGCCAGCAGCAAAAACTGGGAGGCCAGCTACACCTTC.

As to this clonotype: A much larger clone sits a single nucleotide away, making a read error possible. The chain carries TRBV20-1 and TRBJ1-6; D is possibly TRBD1 (6 bases). Trimming removed 5 bases from V and 11 bases from J, with 19 bases in between. The V gene's germline CDR1 is DFQATT and CDR2 SNEGSKA (reference sequence). The CDR3 contains 14 residues. CDR3 DNA sequence: TGCAGTGCTCGAACGGTGGGGGCCGGGGCACCCCTCCACTTT. As protein: CSARTVGAGAPLHF.

In the case of this clonotype: A much more abundant neighbour one base away suggests this may be a read error. The chain employs TRBV12-3 or TRBV12-4 and TRBJ2-3, with TRBD1 identical over 7 bases. There are 15 residues in the CDR3. The CDR3: CASSSTGISTDAQYF. DNA of the CDR3: TGTGCCAGCAGTTCGACAGGGATCAGTACAGATGCGCAGTATTTT.

This clonotype was counted a few times. The CDR3 region is CASITEGGLNEQYF. CDR3 DNA sequence: TGTGCCAGCATCACTGAGGGGGGGCTCAATGAGCAGTACTTC. V usage is TRBV5-6 and J usage is TRBJ2-1; D is perhaps TRBD2 (7 bases). The J call may be faulty, since TRBJ2-7 better matches the DNA end. Germline CDR1 reads SGHDT; CDR2 reads YYEEEE. The CDR3 consists of 14 residues.

The gene calls are TRBV15 and TRBJ1-5; 10 bases fit TRBD1. The CDR3 is made up of 15 amino acids. The germline gives CDR1 LNHNV, CDR2 YYDKDF (reference sequence). Losses at the gene ends were 3 bases for V and 4 bases for J; bases not matched to a gene: 3. The CDR3: CATSSVGQGNQPQHF. The CDR3 region has the DNA TGTGCCACCAGCAGCGTGGGACAGGGGAATCAGCCCCAGCATTTT.

Note on this clonotype: A much larger clonotype is one base distant, so this may be a read error. The V and J genes are TRBV6-1 and TRBJ2-1; D perhaps matches TRBD1 (5 bases). Deletions cut 11 bases from V and 13 bases from J, with 39 bases between. The CDR3 runs 18 residues. CDR1 is MNHNS, CDR2 SASEGT, per germline. The chain's CDR3 is CAARGSADPAFAQETQFF. The CDR3 nucleotides read TGTGCCGCAAGGGGCTCAGCCGACCCCGCGTTCGCCCAAGAGACCCAGTTCTTC.

The chain carries TRBV15 and TRBJ1-2; a possible D gene is TRBD1 (6 bases). Germline V CDR1 and CDR2: LNHNV, YYDKDF (reference sequence). Trimming pared 1 base from V and 7 bases from J, leaving 10 bases between. The CDR3 is 13 residues long. In DNA, the CDR3 is TGTGCCACCAGCAGAGGCACAGGGAGTGGCTACACCTTC. It is translated as CATSRGTGSGYTF.

The chain uses TRBV30 and TRBJ1-5; possible D gene TRBD1, 6 bases. V lost 3 bases and J lost 4, with 13 bases in between. Per the germline V gene, CDR1 is GTSNPN and CDR2 is SVGIG (reference sequence). The CDR3 is 14 residues long. CDR3 DNA: TGTGCCTGGAGAAAGAAACAGGGAAATCAGCCCCAGCATTTT. Amino acids: CAWRKKQGNQPQHF.

This chain joins TRBV6-2 or TRBV6-3 and TRBJ2-1, with 8 bases fitting TRBD2. J gave up 0 bases and V 0 bases, and 10 bases lay outside the gene matches. The CDR3 has 19 residues. CDR1 MNHEY and CDR2 SVGEGT come from the germline V gene. Here the CDR3 reads CASSYSAGGLPISYNEQFF. The CDR3, as DNA: TGTGCCAGCAGTTACTCGGCGGGGGGCCTTCCGATCTCCTACAATGAGCAGTTCTTC.

This clonotype was seen at least ten times. The rearrangement uses TRBV7-2 and TRBJ2-1; 13 nucleotides match TRBD2. The V segment lost 3 bases and the J segment 0 bases; nucleotides outside the gene matches: 8. Germline V gene lookup returns CDR1 SGHTA and CDR2 FQGNSA. The CDR3 has 19 amino acids. This CDR3 reads CASSFRGLAGQSSYNEQFF. For the CDR3, the DNA is TGTGCCAGCAGCTTTAGGGGACTAGCGGGGCAAAGCTCCTACAATGAGCAGTTCTTC.

This clonotype was seen ten or more times. V usage is TRBV4-2 and J usage is TRBJ2-7, with D possibly being TRBD1 or TRBD2 (6 bases each). Germline V gene lookup returns CDR1 LGHNA and CDR2 YNFKEQ. Trimming cost V 4 bases and J 4 bases, with 20 bases left between them. This CDR3 region has 16 residues. CDR3 in DNA: TGTGCCAGCAGCCCGGATCCTACCGGGGGCAAGTACGAGCAGTACTTC. This sequence encodes CASSPDPTGGKYEQYF.

Note on this clonotype: A much larger clonotype is one base distant, so this may be a read error. The gene calls are TRBV28 and TRBJ2-6; TRBD1 or TRBD2 may be the D gene (5 bases each). The V end was cut by 6 bases, the J end by 16 bases, with 22 bases between. Per the germline V gene, CDR1 is MDHEN and CDR2 is SYDVKM. The CDR3 has 14 amino acids. The CDR3 region is CASSLTEGSRSLTF. For the CDR3, the DNA is TGTGCCAGCAGCTTGACAGAGGGCAGTAGGTCTCTGACTTTC.

This clonotype has ten or more counts. V usage is TRBV5-1 and J usage is TRBJ1-2; D gene unclear. V lost 3 bases to trimming and J lost 4 bases, with 10 bases between them. The CDR3 covers 13 residues. Germline-derived CDR1 and CDR2 are SGHRS and YFSETQ. DNA for the CDR3: TGCGCCAGCAGCTCTGGACGGACCTATGGCTACACCTTC. Residues: CASSSGRTYGYTF.

The sample holds many counts of this clonotype. The J gene is TRBJ1-2, the V gene TRBV27; 8 nucleotides line up with TRBD1. This CDR3 contains 15 residues. The J segment lost 2 bases and the V segment lost 4 bases, leaving 6 bases of the junction unmatched. Germline assignment: CDR1 MNHEY and CDR2 SMNVEV (reference sequence). The CDR3, as DNA: TGTGCCAGCAGTTCAGGGACAGGTTTGAACTATGGCTACACCTTC. Its translation: CASSSGTGLNYGYTF.

This clonotype was observed a few times. The chain has TRBV19 and TRBJ2-1; D is possibly TRBD2 (6 bases). Germline V lookup: CDR1 LNHDA, CDR2 SQIVND (reference sequence). V gave up 2 bases and J gave up 5 bases, with 13 bases separating them. CDR3 length: 15 residues. The CDR3 DNA reads as TGTGCCAGTAGTATAAATGACGGGGGAGACAATGAGCAGTTCTTC. It encodes CASSINDGGDNEQFF.

Remarks on this clonotype: This sequence may be a read error, since a much larger clone differs from it by one base. The rearrangement joins TRBV12-3 or TRBV12-4 to TRBJ2-1; D assignment may be TRBD1 or TRBD2 (6 bases each). V gave up 3 bases and J gave up 10 bases, with 19 bases separating them. The CDR3 loop spans 15 amino acids. The CDR3 DNA is TGTGCCAGCAGTTTGAGGGGGGAGAGCTCCTACGAGCAGTTCTTC. It codes for CASSLRGESSYEQFF.

This clonotype was found many times. This chain uses TRBV3-1 with TRBJ1-4; unclear D gene. Germline CDR1 reads LGHDT; CDR2 reads YNNKEL (reference sequence). This CDR3 has 15 amino acids. V lost 1 base and J lost 6, with 12 bases in between. This CDR3 is CASSQVGRNHEKLFF. As DNA, the CDR3 is TGTGCCAGCAGCCAAGTCGGTAGGAACCATGAAAAACTGTTTTTT. Filled out from reference TRBV3-1 and TRBJ1-4, the complete variable domain reads DTAVSQTPKYLVTQMGNDKSIKCEQNLGHDTMYWYKQDSKKFLKIMFSYNNKELIINETVPNRFSPKSPDKAHLNLHINSLELGDSAVYFCASSQVGRNHEKLFFGSGTQLSVL.

Ten or more counts support this clonotype. As DNA, the CDR3 is TGTGCCAGCAGCGCCAGAGGCCAGCCCCAGCATTTT. As protein: CASSARGQPQHF. The gene calls are TRBV12-3 or TRBV12-4 and TRBJ1-5; D unresolved. The CDR3 is 12 amino acids. The germline V and J ends were trimmed by 6 bases and 7 bases, with 10 bases remaining between them.